These 13 T cell receptor beta chains were sequenced from one sample in a study of graft-versus-host responses after intestinal transplantation. These TCRs' antigens remain unknown. The table came from immunoSEQ multiplex PCR; TCRdb's copy has only in-frame clones and leaves some out. The sample contains around 45,000 clones, around nine tenths of which appear only once. The sequences come from unstimulated CD4+ T cells sorted from spleen or lymph node cells, collected before transplant. The receptor set was obtained from a human donor who was the organ donor for an intestinal transplant.

This chain joins TRBV6-1 and TRBJ2-5; no clear D gene. Trimming took 5 bases from V and 3 from J, leaving 13 bases between them. The CDR3 totals 14 residues. From germline, CDR1 is MNHNS and CDR2 SASEGT. Written as DNA, the CDR3 is TGTGCCAGCAGTCTGCTGGGCGAAGAAGAGACCCAGTACTTC. It specifies CASSLLGEEETQYF.

The CDR3 region is CASSNGWTEAFF. CDR3 coding DNA: TGTGCCAGCTCAAACGGGTGGACTGAAGCTTTCTTT. The chain recombines TRBV18 with TRBJ1-1, with D unclear. V dropped 5 bases and J dropped 5 bases, with 9 bases sitting between them. Germline loops: CDR1 KGHSH, CDR2 LQKENI. The CDR3 is 12 amino acids.

This clone was seen only once. The rearrangement uses TRBV28 and TRBJ2-7; TRBD1 matches at 7 bases. From germline, CDR1 is MDHEN and CDR2 SYDVKM. V gave up 6 bases and J gave up 3 bases; unmatched junction bases: 14. The CDR3 consists of 16 residues. Here the CDR3 reads CASSQPSTTGLYEQYF. The DNA for the CDR3 is TGTGCCAGCAGCCAACCCTCAACGACAGGGCTCTACGAGCAGTACTTC.

The gene calls are TRBV7-9 and TRBJ2-1; a weak D match, TRBD1 (5 bases). From germline, CDR1 is SEHNR and CDR2 FQNEAQ (reference sequence). V lost 4 bases to trimming and J lost 9 bases, with 16 bases between them. The CDR3 has 14 amino acids. CDR3 region: CASSSAQGEREQFF. The CDR3 region has the DNA TGTGCCAGCAGCTCCGCCCAGGGCGAGCGTGAGCAGTTCTTC.

This rearrangement joins TRBV7-2 to TRBJ1-5, with D perhaps matching TRBD1 (5 bases). The CDR3 has 14 amino acids. With 0 bases removed from V and 6 bases from J, the gap between germline ends came to 9 bases. Per the germline V gene, CDR1 is SGHTA and CDR2 is FQGNSA. The CDR3 region has the DNA TGTGCCAGCAGCTTAGCGGGGGGAAGTCAGCCCCAGCATTTT. Translating it yields CASSLAGGSQPQHF.

The chain carries TRBV7-9 and TRBJ1-1; the match to TRBD1 covers 8 bases. CDR1 is SEHNR, CDR2 FQNEAQ, per germline (reference sequence). The CDR3 has 13 residues. The ends lost 5 bases at V and 8 bases at J; junction bases unmatched: 7. CDR3 DNA sequence: TGTGCCAGCAGCCTCGGACAGGGAACCGAAGCTTTCTTT. Its protein is CASSLGQGTEAFF. The full variable domain, completed using reference TRBV7-9 and TRBJ1-1, is DTGVSQNPRHKITKRGQNVTFRCDPISEHNRLYWYRQTLGQGPEFLTYFQNEAQLEKSRLLSDRFSAERPKGSFSTLEIQRTEQGDSAMYLCASSLGQGTEAFFGQGTRLTVV.

This clone was seen only a few times. This chain connects TRBV4-3 to TRBJ2-5, with a weak D call TRBD1 (5 bases). The J call may be incorrect, as the DNA end agrees better with TRBJ2-7. The CDR3 contains 14 residues. Germline V gives CDR1 LGHNA, CDR2 YSLEER. As DNA, the CDR3 is TGCGCCAGCAGCCAAGTTCAGGGCCCCTACGAGCAGTACTTC. Encoded protein: CASSQVQGPYEQYF.

The genes are TRBV7-2 and TRBJ2-1, with 8 bases lining up with TRBD2. The CDR3 is 17 residues long. Germline V lookup: CDR1 SGHTA, CDR2 FQGNSA. With V trimmed by 0 bases and J by 5 bases, 9 bases remained unmatched. The CDR3 coding sequence is TGTGCCAGCAGCTTAGCAGCGGGAGCCCGAGGAGACAATGAGCAGTTCTTC. Translation gives CASSLAAGARGDNEQFF.

V and J are TRBV5-4 and TRBJ2-1; D gene ambiguous. This CDR3 has 15 residues. In germline, CDR1 is SGHNT, CDR2 YYREEE (reference sequence). V gave up 2 bases and J gave up 3 bases, with 12 bases separating them. The CDR3 DNA sequence: TGTGCCAGCAGCTTTTTCTCCGGACGCTACAATGAGCAGTTCTTC. Amino acid sequence: CASSFFSGRYNEQFF.

The V and J genes are TRBV10-3 and TRBJ2-5; 9 bases align to TRBD2. Germline-derived CDR1 and CDR2 are ENHRY and SYGVKD. After removal of 6 bases from V and 2 bases from J, the junction contained 7 bases not matched to a gene. CDR3 length: 15 residues. The CDR3 nucleotides are TGTGCCATCAGACTTGGGACTAGCCGACAAGAGACCCAGTACTTC. Translated: CAIRLGTSRQETQYF.

This chain joins TRBV7-9 and TRBJ2-7, with D tentatively TRBD2 (7 bases). The V gene's germline CDR1 is SEHNR and CDR2 FQNEAQ (reference sequence). Trimming removed 5 bases at V and 4 bases at J, with 18 bases between. This CDR3 is 15 amino acids long. As DNA, the CDR3 is TGTGCCAGCAGCCCGGGGCGGGGGCTTCTGTACGAGCAGTACTTC. It codes for CASSPGRGLLYEQYF.

The rearrangement joins TRBV6-1 to TRBJ1-1; tentative D call: TRBD1 (6 bases). This CDR3 is 14 amino acids long. V lost 7 bases and J 5 bases, leaving 17 bases between the germline ends. Germline V CDR1 and CDR2: MNHNS, SASEGT. CDR3 DNA: TGTGCCAGCAATACCCTGGACAGCGGTACTGAAGCTTTCTTT. Protein: CASNTLDSGTEAFF.

This sequence joins TRBV27 and TRBJ1-6; 7 bases map to TRBD1. CDR1 and CDR2 (germline): MNHEY, SMNVEV (reference sequence). This CDR3 has 18 amino acids. After removal of 7 bases from V and 6 bases from J, the junction contained 18 bases not matched to a gene. The CDR3 loop is CASTTATFSGQLNSPLHF. DNA for the CDR3: TGTGCCAGCACCACTGCTACCTTTTCGGGACAGCTTAATTCACCCCTCCACTTT.